Listed below are T cell receptor beta chains from one sample, sequenced in a study of cytomegalovirus exposure and HLA in healthy donors. Profiled with immunoSEQ multiplex PCR; TCRdb holds only in-frame clones, not every one. Of about 220,000 clones in the sample, 85% to 90% were seen once. Sequencing was carried out using PBMCs. These receptors came from a woman in her late teens or twenties in good health and CMV-seronegative. CDR3s include the opening cysteine and the closing phenylalanine or tryptophan. A D gene is named only where the DNA matches it firmly. Clone sizes are given selectively: once, few, many, or a class where the clone is expanded.

CDR3 protein	CDR3 DNA	D gene	V gene	clone size	J gene
CASSLGPGETYEQYF	TGCGCCAGCAGCTTGGGACCGGGGGAAACCTACGAGCAGTACTTC	-	TRBV5-1	-	TRBJ2-7
CASSLHRGGTGELFF	TGTGCCAGCAGTTTACACAGGGGCGGCACCGGGGAGCTGTTTTTT	TRBD1	TRBV2	-	TRBJ2-2
CASSQGQGAKNIQYF	TGCGCCAGCAGCCAAGGACAGGGGGCCAAAAACATTCAGTACTTC	TRBD1	TRBV4-1	-	TRBJ2-4
CAWRTAGLAGLNEQFF	TGTGCCTGGAGAACCGCGGGACTAGCGGGGCTCAATGAGCAGTTCTTC	TRBD2	TRBV30	-	TRBJ2-1
CASSSNVAGGRNNEQFF	TGTGCCAGCAGTTCTAACGTAGCGGGAGGAAGAAACAATGAGCAGTTCTTC	TRBD2	TRBV27	-	TRBJ2-1
CAWGAGGMETQYF	TGTGCCTGGGGAGCAGGGGGCATGGAGACCCAGTACTTC	TRBD1	TRBV30	-	TRBJ2-5
CASSAVRVATEAFF	TGTGCCAGCAGTGCCGTCAGGGTCGCCACTGAAGCTTTCTTT	-	TRBV6-5	-	TRBJ1-1
CASSFPSGAGGVTDTQYF	TGCGCCAGCAGCTTCCCTAGCGGGGCCGGCGGGGTCACAGATACGCAGTATTTT	TRBD2	TRBV5-1	-	TRBJ2-3
CASSPTLGSGYSNTGELFF	TGTGCCAGCTCACCAACCCTAGGAAGTGGCTATTCAAACACCGGGGAGCTGTTTTTT	-	TRBV18	-	TRBJ2-2
CASSESEVGGSYNEQFF	TGCGCCAGCAGTGAGTCCGAAGTGGGGGGATCCTACAATGAGCAGTTCTTC	-	TRBV10-1	-	TRBJ2-1
CASTKPLGTGSITYEQYF	TGTGCCAGCACTAAACCACTCGGGACAGGCAGTATCACCTACGAGCAGTACTTC	TRBD1	TRBV28	-	TRBJ2-7
CAWRDPGTSGRGRAYEQYF	TGTGCCTGGAGGGATCCCGGGACTAGCGGGAGGGGACGGGCCTACGAGCAGTACTTC	TRBD2	TRBV30	-	TRBJ2-7
CASSLAREVSNEQFF	TGTGCCAGCAGCTTGGCACGGGAGGTTTCGAATGAGCAGTTCTTC	TRBD2	TRBV5-4	-	TRBJ2-1
CSVVLAGEQTQYF	TGCAGCGTCGTCCTAGCGGGCGAACAAACGCAGTATTTT	TRBD2	TRBV29-1	-	TRBJ2-3
CASSVTANTEAFF	TGTGCCAGTAGTGTCACAGCGAACACTGAAGCTTTCTTT	-	TRBV19	few	TRBJ1-1
CASRTSSGRTFAGELFF	TGTGCCAGTCGTACATCGAGTGGGCGGACATTCGCCGGGGAGCTGTTTTTT	-	TRBV19	-	TRBJ2-2
CASSMDRAGNTIYF	TGTGCCAGTAGTATGGACAGGGCTGGAAACACCATATATTTT	TRBD1	TRBV19	-	TRBJ1-3
CASSLGSINSGNTIYF	TGTGCCAGCAGCTTGGGCAGCATAAACTCTGGAAACACCATATATTTT	-	TRBV7-3	-	TRBJ1-3
CASSLKSGDSHQPQHF	TGTGCCAGCAGTTTAAAGAGTGGGGACTCCCATCAGCCCCAGCATTTT	-	TRBV27	-	TRBJ1-5
CATSIPGGTEYSGANVLTF	TGTGCCACCAGCATCCCGGGCGGGACGGAATACTCTGGGGCCAACGTCCTGACTTTC	-	TRBV15	few	TRBJ2-6
CASSFAGDRETQYF	TGCGCCAGCAGCTTTGCAGGGGATAGGGAGACCCAGTACTTC	-	TRBV5-1	-	TRBJ2-5
CASSPDWIYNEQFF	TGTGCCAGCAGCCCCGACTGGATCTACAATGAGCAGTTCTTC	-	TRBV11-2	-	TRBJ2-1
CASSFPPGGTETQYF	TGTGCCAGCAGTTTTCCTCCGGGGGGAACAGAGACCCAGTACTTC	TRBD2	TRBV5-6	once	TRBJ2-5
CASSFSGADTQYF	TGTGCCAGCAGCTTTTCGGGAGCGGATACGCAGTATTTT	-	TRBV5-6	-	TRBJ2-3
CASSLAQLAAFNEQFF	TGTGCCAGCAGCTTAGCGCAACTAGCGGCCTTCAATGAGCAGTTCTTC	TRBD2	TRBV13	once	TRBJ2-1
CASSIGQGAPYEQYF	TGTGCCAGCAGTATCGGACAGGGGGCCCCCTACGAGCAGTACTTC	TRBD1	TRBV6-1	-	TRBJ2-7
CASRGTGLNQPQHF	TGTGCCAGCAGGGGAACAGGCCTCAATCAGCCCCAGCATTTT	-	TRBV25-1	few	TRBJ1-5
CASSLMASGLPNTGELFF	TGTGCCAGCAGTTTAATGGCTAGCGGGCTACCGAACACCGGGGAGCTGTTTTTT	TRBD2	TRBV28	once	TRBJ2-2
CASTNLGAPMNENYGYTF	TGTGCCAGTACCAATTTGGGAGCTCCCATGAATGAAAACTATGGCTACACCTTC	-	TRBV19	-	TRBJ1-2
CASSEAGRGSNEQFF	TGTGCCAGCAGTGAAGCGGGCAGGGGAAGTAATGAGCAGTTCTTC	-	TRBV2	-	TRBJ2-1
CASSLYRGRSTDTQYF	TGCGCCAGCAGCCTATACAGGGGGAGGAGCACAGATACGCAGTATTTT	TRBD1	TRBV5-1	-	TRBJ2-3
CASSGQGVDEKLFF	TGTGCCAGCAGTGGACAGGGGGTTGATGAAAAACTGTTTTTT	TRBD1	TRBV2	-	TRBJ1-4
CASFGRTGVTYEQYF	TGTGCCAGCTTCGGGAGGACAGGGGTAACCTACGAGCAGTACTTC	TRBD1	TRBV28	-	TRBJ2-7
CASSLHGRGPYEQYF	TGTGCCAGCAGCTTACACGGACGCGGGCCCTACGAGCAGTACTTC	-	TRBV7-2	-	TRBJ2-7
CASSTPTGGAYF	TGTGCCAGCAGCACTCCGACAGGGGGAGCGTATTTT	TRBD1	TRBV7-8	once	TRBJ2-3